The sequence of this T cell receptor beta chain was determined in a study of CD4 T cells in relation to SARS-CoV-2 and coronaviruses. Study as a whole: Negative control cultures got HIV-1 Nef peptides or no peptide.

Trimming cost V 6 bases and J 8 bases, with 17 bases left between them. CDR1 and CDR2 (germline): MNHEY, SVGAGI. There are 14 residues in the CDR3. Overall study results and limits: SARS-CoV-2-driven expansion was significantly weaker in crossreactive than monoreactive clones.

Clones were sequenced by immunoSEQ multiplex PCR, and TCRdb holds only the in-frame ones, with some missing. The sample shows roughly 10,000 clones, about 81% of them seen only once. Before the COVID-19 pandemic, during about 2011-2019, CD4+ T cells were taken from unexposed donors. After about 10 days of culture, CD4+ T cells were isolated. Each well had about 2.2 million PBMCs in around 5.3% human AB serum with IL-2. Remarks on this clone: Its antigen is unidentified.

The specimen sequenced was CD4+ T cells from PBMCs, cultured in vitro. The genes are TRBV6-5 and TRBJ2-1, with TRBD2 as a possible D gene (6 bases). The source is a human donor in good health. As DNA, the CDR3 is TGTGCCAGCAGCGATACCGGGACTCGGTATGAGCAGTTCTTC. Translation gives CASSDTGTRYEQFF.